This is a list of T cell receptor beta chains from one sample in a study of human T cells and chemical hapten exposure. TCRdb re-called the RACE reads through MiXCR, storing one row per CDR3 protein. The repertoire holds some 79,000 distinct CDR3 sequences, with 10% to 12% as singletons. The sequenced sample was whole blood, obtained in connection with sensitization to the hapten diphenylcyclopropenone (DPC). These TCRs come from a woman in her forties or fifties with alopecia areata. Some clones in this sample may be carry-over from other donors' samples. CDR3s include the opening cysteine and the closing phenylalanine or tryptophan. D genes are given only for firm matches. A clone size is listed for some rows: how often the clone was seen (once, few, many), or a class if it is expanded.

d_gene,abundance,j_gene,v_gene,CDR3nt,CDR3aa
-,many,TRBJ1-1,TRBV6-5,TGTGCCAGCAGTTCCCTAACCAGATCTGATCCTTTCTTT,CASSSLTRSDPFF
TRBD2,-,TRBJ2-1,TRBV24-1,TGTGCCACCAGCCTAGCGGGGGGCTCCTACAATGAGCAGTTCTTC,CATSLAGGSYNEQFF
-,many,TRBJ1-1,TRBV28,TGTGCCAGCAGTTTAGTTAAACGGGGGATGAACACTGAAGCTTTCTTT,CASSLVKRGMNTEAFF
TRBD1,many,TRBJ1-1,TRBV4-2,TGTGCCAGCAGCCAAAGACAGGGGATGAACACTGAAGCTTTCTTT,CASSQRQGMNTEAFF
-,many,TRBJ1-1,TRBV12-3/TRBV12-4,TGTGCCAGCAGTTTAGCGGGTTCAAACACTGAAGCTTTCTTT,CASSLAGSNTEAFF
-,many,TRBJ2-1,TRBV20-1,TGCAGTGCTAGCGACCCGGGGGACAATGAGCAGTTCTTC,CSASDPGDNEQFF
-,many,TRBJ2-3,TRBV11-2,TGTGCCAGCAGCTTAGGTTACCGGAACACAGATACGCAGTATTTT,CASSLGYRNTDTQYF
TRBD1,many,TRBJ2-3,TRBV5-1,TGCGCCAGCAGCTTGGGGGGACAGGGGGATACGCAGTATTTT,CASSLGGQGDTQYF
TRBD1,many,TRBJ1-1,TRBV30,TGTGCCTGGAGTGTATTTAGACAGGGCCATTTTATGAACACTGAAGCTTTCTTT,CAWSVFRQGHFMNTEAFF
-,-,TRBJ2-3,TRBV27,TGTGCCAGCACCGTGGGACTCCCCACAGATACGCAGTATTTT,CASTVGLPTDTQYF
-,many,TRBJ2-5,TRBV10-3,TGTGCCAGCAGCCAAGGGGAGACCCAGTACTTC,CASSQGETQYF
-,many,TRBJ2-1,TRBV7-9,TGTGCCAGCAGCTTGACGGGAGACCTCAATGAGCAGTTCTTC,CASSLTGDLNEQFF
TRBD1,-,TRBJ1-6,TRBV11-2,TGTGCCAGCAGCAACCCGGGACAGGGACATTCACCCCTCCACTTT,CASSNPGQGHSPLHF
-,few,TRBJ2-3,TRBV20-1,TGCAGTGCGGGCGGTAGCACAGATACGCAGTATTTT,CSAGGSTDTQYF
-,-,TRBJ2-1,TRBV20-1,TGCAGTGCTAGGGGCCTTTTGGTCAATGAGCAGTTCTTC,CSARGLLVNEQFF
-,few,TRBJ1-1,TRBV27,TGTGCCAGCGCGGACCTGAACACTGAAGCTTTCTTT,CASADLNTEAFF
TRBD2,many,TRBJ2-3,TRBV12-3/TRBV12-4,TGTGCCAGCAGGACCCCCCCCGGGACTAGCGGCCCCACAGATACGCAGTATTTT,CASRTPPGTSGPTDTQYF
-,-,TRBJ2-5,TRBV28,TGTGCCAGCAGGCCCAGGGTGGTAGAGACCCAGTACTTC,CASRPRVVETQYF
-,few,TRBJ2-7,TRBV27,TGTGCCAGCAGCTCCCACGCGGCAGGGGATGTCTACGAGCAGTACTTC,CASSSHAAGDVYEQYF
-,-,TRBJ2-2,TRBV14,TGTGCCAGCAGCCAAGTTTTGGGGTCCGGGGAGCTGTTTTTT,CASSQVLGSGELFF
-,few,TRBJ2-7,TRBV12-3/TRBV12-4,TGTGCCAGCAGTTTAGCGCTAAGGGGGGAGCAGTACTTC,CASSLALRGEQYF
-,few,TRBJ2-1,TRBV7-3,TGTGCCAGCAGTAATGACAGAGGCTTGGGTGAGCAGTTCTTC,CASSNDRGLGEQFF